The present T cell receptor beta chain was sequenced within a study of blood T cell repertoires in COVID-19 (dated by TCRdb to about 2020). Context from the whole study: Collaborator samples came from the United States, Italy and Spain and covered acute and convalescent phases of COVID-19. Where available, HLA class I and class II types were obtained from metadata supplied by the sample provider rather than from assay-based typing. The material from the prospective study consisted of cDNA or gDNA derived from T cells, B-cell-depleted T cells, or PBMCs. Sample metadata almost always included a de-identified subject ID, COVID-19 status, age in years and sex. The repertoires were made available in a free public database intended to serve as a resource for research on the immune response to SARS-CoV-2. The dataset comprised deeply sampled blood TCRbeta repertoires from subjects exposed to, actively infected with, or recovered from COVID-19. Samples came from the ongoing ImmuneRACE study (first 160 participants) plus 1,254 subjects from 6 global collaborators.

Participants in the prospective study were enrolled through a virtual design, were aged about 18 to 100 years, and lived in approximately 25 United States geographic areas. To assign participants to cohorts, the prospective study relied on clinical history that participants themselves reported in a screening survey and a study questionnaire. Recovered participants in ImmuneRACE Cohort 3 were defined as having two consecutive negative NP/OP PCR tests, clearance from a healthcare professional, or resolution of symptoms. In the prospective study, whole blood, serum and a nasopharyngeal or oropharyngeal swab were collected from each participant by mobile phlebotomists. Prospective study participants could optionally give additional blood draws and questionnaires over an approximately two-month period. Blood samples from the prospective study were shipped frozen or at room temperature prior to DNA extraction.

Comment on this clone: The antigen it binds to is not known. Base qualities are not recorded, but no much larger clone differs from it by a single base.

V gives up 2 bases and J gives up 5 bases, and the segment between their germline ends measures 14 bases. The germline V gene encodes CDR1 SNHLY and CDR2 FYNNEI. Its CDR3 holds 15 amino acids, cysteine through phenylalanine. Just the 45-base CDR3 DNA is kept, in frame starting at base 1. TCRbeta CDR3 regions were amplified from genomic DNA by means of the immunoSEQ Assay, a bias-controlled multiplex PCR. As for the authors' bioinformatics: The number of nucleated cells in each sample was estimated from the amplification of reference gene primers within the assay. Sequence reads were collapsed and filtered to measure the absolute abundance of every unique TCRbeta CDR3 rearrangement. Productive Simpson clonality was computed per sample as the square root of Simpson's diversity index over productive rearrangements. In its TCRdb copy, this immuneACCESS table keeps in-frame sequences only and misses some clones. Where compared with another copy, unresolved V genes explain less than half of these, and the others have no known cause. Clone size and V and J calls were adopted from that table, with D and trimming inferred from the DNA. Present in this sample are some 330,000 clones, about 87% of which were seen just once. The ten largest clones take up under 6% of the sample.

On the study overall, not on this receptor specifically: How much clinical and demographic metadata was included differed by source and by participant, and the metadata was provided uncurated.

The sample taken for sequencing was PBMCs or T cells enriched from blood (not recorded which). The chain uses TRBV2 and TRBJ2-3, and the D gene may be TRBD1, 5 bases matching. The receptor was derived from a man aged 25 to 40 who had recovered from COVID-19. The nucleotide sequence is TGTGCCAGCAGTGAATTAAGGGGTTTCGGAGATACGCAGTATTTT. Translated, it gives CASSELRGFGDTQYF.